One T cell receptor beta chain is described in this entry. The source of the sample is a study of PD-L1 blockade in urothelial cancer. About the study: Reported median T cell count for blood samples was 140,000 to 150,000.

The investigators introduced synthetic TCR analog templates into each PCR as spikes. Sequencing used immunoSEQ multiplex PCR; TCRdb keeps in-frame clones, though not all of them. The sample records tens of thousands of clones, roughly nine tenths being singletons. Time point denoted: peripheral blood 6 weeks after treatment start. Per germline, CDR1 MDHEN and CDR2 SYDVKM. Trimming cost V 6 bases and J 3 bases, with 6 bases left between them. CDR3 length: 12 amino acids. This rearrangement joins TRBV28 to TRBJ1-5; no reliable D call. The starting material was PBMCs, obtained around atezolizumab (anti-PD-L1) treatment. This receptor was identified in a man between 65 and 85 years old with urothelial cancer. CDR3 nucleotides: TGTGCCAGCAGGGTGGCCAATCAGCCCCAGCATTTT. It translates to CASRVANQPQHF. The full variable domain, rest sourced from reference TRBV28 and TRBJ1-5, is DVKVTQSSRYLVKRTGEKVFLECVQDMDHENMFWYRQDPGLGLRLIYFSYDVKMKEKGDIPEGYSVSREKKERFSLILESASTNQTSMYLCASRVANQPQHFGDGTRLSIL.